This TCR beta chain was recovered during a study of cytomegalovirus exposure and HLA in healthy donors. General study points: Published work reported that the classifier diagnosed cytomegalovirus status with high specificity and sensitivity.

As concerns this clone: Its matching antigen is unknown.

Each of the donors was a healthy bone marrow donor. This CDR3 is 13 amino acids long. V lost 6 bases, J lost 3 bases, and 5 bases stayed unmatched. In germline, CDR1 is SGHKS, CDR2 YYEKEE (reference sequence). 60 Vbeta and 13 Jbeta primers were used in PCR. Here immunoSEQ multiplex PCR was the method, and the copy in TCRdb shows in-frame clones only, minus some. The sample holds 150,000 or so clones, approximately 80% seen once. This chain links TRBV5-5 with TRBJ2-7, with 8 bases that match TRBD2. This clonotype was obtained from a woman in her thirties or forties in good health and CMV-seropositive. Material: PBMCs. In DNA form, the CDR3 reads TGTGCCAGCACCCCGGGACTAGTCTACGAGCAGTACTTC. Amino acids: CASTPGLVYEQYF. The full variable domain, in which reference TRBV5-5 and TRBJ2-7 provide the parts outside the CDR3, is DAGVTQSPTHLIKTRGQQVTLRCSPISGHKSVSWYQQVLGQGPQFIFQYYEKEERGRGNFPDRFSARQFPNYSSELNVNALLLGDSALYLCASTPGLVYEQYFGPGTRLTVT.